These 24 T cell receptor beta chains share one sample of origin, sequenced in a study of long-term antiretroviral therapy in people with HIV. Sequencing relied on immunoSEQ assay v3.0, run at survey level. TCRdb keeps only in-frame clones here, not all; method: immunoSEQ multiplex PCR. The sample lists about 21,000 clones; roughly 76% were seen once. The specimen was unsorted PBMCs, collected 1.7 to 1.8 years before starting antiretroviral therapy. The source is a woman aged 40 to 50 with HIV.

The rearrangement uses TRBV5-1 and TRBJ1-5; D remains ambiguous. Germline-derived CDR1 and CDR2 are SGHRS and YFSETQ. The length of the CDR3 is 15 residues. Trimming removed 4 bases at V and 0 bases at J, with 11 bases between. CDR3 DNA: TGCGCCAGCAGCACCGAGGGCTATAGCAATCAGCCCCAGCATTTT. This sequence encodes CASSTEGYSNQPQHF.

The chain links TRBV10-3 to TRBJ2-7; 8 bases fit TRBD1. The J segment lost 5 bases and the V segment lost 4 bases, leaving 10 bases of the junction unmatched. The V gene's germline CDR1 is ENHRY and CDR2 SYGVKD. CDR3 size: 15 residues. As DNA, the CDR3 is TGTGCCATCAGTGCAGGACAGGGAAGGACTCACGAGCAGTACTTC. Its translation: CAISAGQGRTHEQYF.

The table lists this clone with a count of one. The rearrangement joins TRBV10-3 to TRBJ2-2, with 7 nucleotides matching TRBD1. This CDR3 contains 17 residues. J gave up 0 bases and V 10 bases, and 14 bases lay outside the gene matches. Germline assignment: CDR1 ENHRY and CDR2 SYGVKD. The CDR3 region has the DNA TGTGCCACCAGCCGTACTACAGGGGCTTCGAACACCGGGGAGCTGTTTTTT. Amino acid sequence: CATSRTTGASNTGELFF.

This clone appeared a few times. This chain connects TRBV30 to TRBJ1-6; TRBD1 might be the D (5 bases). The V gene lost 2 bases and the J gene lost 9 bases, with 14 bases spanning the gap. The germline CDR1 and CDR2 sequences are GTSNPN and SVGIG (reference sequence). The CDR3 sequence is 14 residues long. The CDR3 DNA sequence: TGTGCCTGGAGTCGGGGGGGGATGGGTTCACCCCTCCACTTT. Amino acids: CAWSRGGMGSPLHF.

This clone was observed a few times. The CDR3 loop reads CASSRLTESNQPQHF. CDR3 DNA: TGTGCCAGTAGTCGGCTTACTGAGAGCAATCAGCCCCAGCATTTT. The rearrangement joins TRBV19 to TRBJ1-5; no clear D. V was trimmed by 5 bases and J by 1 base, leaving 12 bases between them. The CDR3 consists of 15 residues. Germline CDR1 and CDR2: LNHDA and SQIVND (reference sequence).

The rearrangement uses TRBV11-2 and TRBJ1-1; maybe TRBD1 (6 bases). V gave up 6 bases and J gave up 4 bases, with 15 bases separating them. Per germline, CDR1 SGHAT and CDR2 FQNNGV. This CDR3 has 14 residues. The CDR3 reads CASSILQGSTEAFF. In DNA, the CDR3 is TGTGCCAGCAGTATCCTACAGGGATCCACTGAAGCTTTCTTT.

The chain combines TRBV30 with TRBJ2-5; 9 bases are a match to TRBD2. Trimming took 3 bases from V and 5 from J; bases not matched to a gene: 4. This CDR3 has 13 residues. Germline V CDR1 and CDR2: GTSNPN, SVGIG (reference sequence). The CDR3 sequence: CAWSGGLAETQYF. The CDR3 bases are TGTGCCTGGAGCGGAGGACTAGCGGAGACCCAGTACTTC.

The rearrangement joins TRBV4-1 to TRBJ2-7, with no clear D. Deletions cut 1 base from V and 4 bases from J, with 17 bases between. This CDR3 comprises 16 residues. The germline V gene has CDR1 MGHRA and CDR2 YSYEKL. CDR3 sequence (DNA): TGCGCCAGCAGCCAAGTCGCCCCACTTACTCTTTACGAGCAGTACTTC. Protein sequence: CASSQVAPLTLYEQYF.

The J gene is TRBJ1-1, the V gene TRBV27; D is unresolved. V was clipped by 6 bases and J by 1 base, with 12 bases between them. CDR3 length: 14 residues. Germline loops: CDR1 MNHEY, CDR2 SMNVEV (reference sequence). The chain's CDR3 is CASSAVGGNTEAFF. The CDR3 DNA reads TGTGCCAGCAGCGCGGTTGGAGGGAACACTGAAGCTTTCTTT.

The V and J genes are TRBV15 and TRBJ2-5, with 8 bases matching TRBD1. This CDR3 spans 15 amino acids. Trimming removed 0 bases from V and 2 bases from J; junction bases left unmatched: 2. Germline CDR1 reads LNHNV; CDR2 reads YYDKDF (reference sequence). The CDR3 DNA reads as TGTGCCACCAGCAGAGAACAGGGGGTTCAAGAGACCCAGTACTTC. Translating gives CATSREQGVQETQYF.

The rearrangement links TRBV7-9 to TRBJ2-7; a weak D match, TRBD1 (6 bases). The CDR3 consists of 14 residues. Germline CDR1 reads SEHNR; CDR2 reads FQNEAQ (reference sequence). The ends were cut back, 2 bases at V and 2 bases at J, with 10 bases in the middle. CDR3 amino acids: CASSLQGTPYEQYF. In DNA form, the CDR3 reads TGTGCCAGCAGCTTACAGGGGACCCCCTACGAGCAGTACTTC.

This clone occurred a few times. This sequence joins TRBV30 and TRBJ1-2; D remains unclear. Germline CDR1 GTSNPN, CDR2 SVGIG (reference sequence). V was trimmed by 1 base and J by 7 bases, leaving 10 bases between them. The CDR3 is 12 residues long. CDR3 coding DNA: TGTGCCTGGAGTGCACTAACGGGTGGCTACACCTTC. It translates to CAWSALTGGYTF.

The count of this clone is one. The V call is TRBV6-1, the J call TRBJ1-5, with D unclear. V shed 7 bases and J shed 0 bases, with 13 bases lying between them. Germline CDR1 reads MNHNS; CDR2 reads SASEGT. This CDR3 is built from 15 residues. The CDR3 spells CASNLMGYSNQPQHF. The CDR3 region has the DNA TGTGCCAGCAATTTGATGGGATATAGCAATCAGCCCCAGCATTTT.

DNA of the CDR3: TGTGCCAGCAGCACCCGTCCCTACGAGCAGTACTTC. Protein sequence: CASSTRPYEQYF. The V and J genes are TRBV11-3 and TRBJ2-7; D gene uncertain. Trimming removed 5 bases at V and 2 bases at J, with 7 bases between. The CDR3 has 12 residues. Germline V CDR1 and CDR2: SGHNT, YENEEA.

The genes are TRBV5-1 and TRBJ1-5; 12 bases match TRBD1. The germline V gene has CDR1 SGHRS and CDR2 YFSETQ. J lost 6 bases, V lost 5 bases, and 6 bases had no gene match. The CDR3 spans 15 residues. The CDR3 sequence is CASSPGTGGRQPQHF. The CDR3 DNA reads TGCGCCAGCAGTCCCGGGACAGGGGGCCGTCAGCCCCAGCATTTT.

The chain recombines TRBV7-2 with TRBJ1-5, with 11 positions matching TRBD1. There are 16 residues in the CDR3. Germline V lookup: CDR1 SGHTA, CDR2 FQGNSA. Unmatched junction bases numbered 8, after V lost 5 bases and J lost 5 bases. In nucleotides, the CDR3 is TGTGCCAGCAGCCGAGGGACAGGGGGACGGTATCAGCCCCAGCATTTT. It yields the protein CASSRGTGGRYQPQHF.

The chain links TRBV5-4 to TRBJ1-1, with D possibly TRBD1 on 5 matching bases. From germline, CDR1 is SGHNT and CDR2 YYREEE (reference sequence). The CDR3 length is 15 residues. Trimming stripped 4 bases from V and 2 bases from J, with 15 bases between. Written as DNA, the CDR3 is TGTGCCAGCAGCCGTGTGGGCAGGGCCAACACTGAAGCTTTCTTT. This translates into CASSRVGRANTEAFF.

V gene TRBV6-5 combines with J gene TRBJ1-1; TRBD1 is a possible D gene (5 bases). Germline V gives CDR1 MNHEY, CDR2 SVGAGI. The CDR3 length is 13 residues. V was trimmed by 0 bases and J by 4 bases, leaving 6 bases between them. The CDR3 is CASSYSRGTEAFF. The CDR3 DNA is TGTGCCAGCAGTTACTCGAGGGGCACTGAAGCTTTCTTT.

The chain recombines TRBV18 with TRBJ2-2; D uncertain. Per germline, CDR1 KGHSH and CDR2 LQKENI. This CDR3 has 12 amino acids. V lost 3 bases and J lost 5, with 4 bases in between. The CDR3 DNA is TGTGCCAGCTCACCGTATACCGGGGAGCTGTTTTTT. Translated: CASSPYTGELFF.

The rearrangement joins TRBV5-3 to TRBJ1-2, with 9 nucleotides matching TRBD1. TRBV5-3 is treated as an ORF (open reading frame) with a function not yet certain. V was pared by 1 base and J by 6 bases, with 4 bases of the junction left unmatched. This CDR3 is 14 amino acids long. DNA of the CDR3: TGTGCCAGAAGCTTGAAGGGACAGGGTCATGGCTACACCTTC. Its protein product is CARSLKGQGHGYTF.

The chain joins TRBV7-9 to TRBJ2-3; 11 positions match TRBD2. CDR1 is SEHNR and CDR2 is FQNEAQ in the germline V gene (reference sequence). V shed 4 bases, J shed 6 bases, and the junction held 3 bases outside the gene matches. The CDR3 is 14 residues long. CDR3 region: CASSSWTSGDTQYF. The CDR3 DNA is TGTGCCAGCAGCTCCTGGACTAGCGGGGATACGCAGTATTTT.

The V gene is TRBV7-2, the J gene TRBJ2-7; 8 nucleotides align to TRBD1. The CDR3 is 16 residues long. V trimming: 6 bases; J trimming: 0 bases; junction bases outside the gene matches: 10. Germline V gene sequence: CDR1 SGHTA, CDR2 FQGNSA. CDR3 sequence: CASSRVGQANSYEQYF. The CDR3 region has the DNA TGTGCCAGCAGTCGGGTGGGACAGGCAAACTCCTACGAGCAGTACTTC.

The DNA for the CDR3 is TGCGCCAGCAGCTTGGCACAGTCCGATGAAAAACTGTTTTTT. Residues: CASSLAQSDEKLFF. The V and J genes are TRBV5-1 and TRBJ1-4; D not resolved. In germline, CDR1 is SGHRS, CDR2 YFSETQ. CDR3 length: 14 amino acids. Deletions cut 0 bases from V and 6 bases from J, with 9 bases between.

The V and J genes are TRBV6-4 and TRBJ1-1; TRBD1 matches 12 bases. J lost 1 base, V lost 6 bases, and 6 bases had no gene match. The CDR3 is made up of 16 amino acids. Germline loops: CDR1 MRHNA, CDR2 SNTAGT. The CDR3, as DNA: TGTGCCAGCAGAGCCGGGACAGGGGGCTGGAACACTGAAGCTTTCTTT. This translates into CASRAGTGGWNTEAFF.